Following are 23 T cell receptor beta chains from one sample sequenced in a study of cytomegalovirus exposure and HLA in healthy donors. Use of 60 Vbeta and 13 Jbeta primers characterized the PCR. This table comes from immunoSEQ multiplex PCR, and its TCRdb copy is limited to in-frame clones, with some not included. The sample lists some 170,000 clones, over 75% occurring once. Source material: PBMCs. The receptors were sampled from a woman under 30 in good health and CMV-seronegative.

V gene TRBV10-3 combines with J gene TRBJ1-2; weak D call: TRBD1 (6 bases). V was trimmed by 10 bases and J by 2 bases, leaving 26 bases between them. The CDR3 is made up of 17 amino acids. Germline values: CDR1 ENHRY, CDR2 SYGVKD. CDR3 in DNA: TGTGCCAGCAGCCAGCGACCGGGGGGACACAACAACTATGGCTACACCTTC. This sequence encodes CASSQRPGGHNNYGYTF.

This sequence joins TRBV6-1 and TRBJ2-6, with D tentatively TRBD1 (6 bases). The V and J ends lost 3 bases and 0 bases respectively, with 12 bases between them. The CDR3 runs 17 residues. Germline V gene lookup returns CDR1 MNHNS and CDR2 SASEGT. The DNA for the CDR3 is TGTGCCAGCAGTGACCTGGGGGCGGTCTCTGGGGCCAACGTCCTGACTTTC. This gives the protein CASSDLGAVSGANVLTF.

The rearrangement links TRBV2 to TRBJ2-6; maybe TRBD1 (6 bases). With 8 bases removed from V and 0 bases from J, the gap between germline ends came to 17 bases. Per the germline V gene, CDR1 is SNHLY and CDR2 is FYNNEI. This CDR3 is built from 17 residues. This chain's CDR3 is CASDPGTSPSGANVLTF. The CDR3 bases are TGTGCCAGCGACCCCGGGACATCTCCCTCTGGGGCCAACGTCCTGACTTTC.

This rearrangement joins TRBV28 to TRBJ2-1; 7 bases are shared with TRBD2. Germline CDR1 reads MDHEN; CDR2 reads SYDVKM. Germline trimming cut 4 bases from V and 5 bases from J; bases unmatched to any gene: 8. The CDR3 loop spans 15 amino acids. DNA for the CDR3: TGTGCCAGCAGTTACCGGGACTACTCACACAATGAGCAGTTCTTC. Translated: CASSYRDYSHNEQFF.

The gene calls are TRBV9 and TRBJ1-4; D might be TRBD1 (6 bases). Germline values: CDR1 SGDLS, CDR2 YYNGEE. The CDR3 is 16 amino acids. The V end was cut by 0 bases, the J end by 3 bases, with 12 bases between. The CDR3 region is CASSVGGGISNEKLFF. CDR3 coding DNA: TGTGCCAGCAGCGTAGGGGGGGGCATATCTAATGAAAAACTGTTTTTT.

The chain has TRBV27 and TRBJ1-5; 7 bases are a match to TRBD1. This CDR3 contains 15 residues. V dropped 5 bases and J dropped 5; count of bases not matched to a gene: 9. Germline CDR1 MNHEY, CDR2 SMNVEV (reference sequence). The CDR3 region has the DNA TGTGCCAGCAGTCCAGAGACAGGGTTTGATCAGCCCCAGCATTTT. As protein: CASSPETGFDQPQHF.

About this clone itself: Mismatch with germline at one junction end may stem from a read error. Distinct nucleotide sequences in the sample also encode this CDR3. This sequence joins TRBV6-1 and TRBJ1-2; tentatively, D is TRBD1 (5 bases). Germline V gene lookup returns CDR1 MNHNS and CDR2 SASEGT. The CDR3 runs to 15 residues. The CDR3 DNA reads TGCGCCAGCAGTGTAAATCAGGGTAGTAACTATGGCTACACCTTC. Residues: CASSVNQGSNYGYTF.

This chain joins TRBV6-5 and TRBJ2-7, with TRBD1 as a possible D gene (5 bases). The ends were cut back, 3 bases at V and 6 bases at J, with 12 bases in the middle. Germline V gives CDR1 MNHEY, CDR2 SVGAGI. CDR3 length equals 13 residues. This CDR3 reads CASSYSQGGEQYF. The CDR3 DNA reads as TGTGCCAGCAGTTATTCTCAGGGTGGCGAGCAGTACTTC.

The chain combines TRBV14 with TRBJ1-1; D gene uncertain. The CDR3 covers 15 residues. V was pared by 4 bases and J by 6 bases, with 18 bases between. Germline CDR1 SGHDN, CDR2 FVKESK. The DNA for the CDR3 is TGTGCCAGCAGCCCTTTTTCAAAGCCCTCCTCTGAAGCTTTCTTT. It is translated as CASSPFSKPSSEAFF.

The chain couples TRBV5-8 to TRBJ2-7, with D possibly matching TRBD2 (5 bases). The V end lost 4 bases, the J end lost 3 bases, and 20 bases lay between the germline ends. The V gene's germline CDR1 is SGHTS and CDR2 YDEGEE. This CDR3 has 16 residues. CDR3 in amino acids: CASSRGNTPLNYEQYF. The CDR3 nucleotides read TGTGCCAGCAGCCGAGGGAATACACCATTAAACTACGAGCAGTACTTC.

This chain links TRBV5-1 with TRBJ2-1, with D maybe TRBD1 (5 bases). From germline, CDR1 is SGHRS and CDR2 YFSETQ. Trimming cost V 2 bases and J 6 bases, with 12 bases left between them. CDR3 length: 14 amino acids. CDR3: CASSFGERGNEQFF. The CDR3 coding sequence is TGCGCCAGCAGCTTCGGCGAAAGGGGCAATGAGCAGTTCTTC.

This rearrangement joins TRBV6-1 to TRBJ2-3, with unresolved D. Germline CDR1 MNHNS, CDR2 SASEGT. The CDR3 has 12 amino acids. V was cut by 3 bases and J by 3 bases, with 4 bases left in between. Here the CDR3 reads CASSERTDTQYF. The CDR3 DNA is TGTGCCAGCAGTGAGAGGACAGATACGCAGTATTTT.

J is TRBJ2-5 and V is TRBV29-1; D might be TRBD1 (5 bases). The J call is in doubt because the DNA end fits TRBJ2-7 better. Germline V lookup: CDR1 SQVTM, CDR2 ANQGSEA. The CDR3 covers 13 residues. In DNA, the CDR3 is TGCAGCGCCACCCGAGTGTGGGGCGGCGAGCAGTACTTC. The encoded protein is CSATRVWGGEQYF.

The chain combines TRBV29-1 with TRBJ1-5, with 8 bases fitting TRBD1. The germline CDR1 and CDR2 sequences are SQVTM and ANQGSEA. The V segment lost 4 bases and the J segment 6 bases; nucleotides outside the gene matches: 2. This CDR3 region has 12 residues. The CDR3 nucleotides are TGCAGCGTTGCAGGGGGCGGTCAGCCCCAGCATTTT. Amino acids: CSVAGGGQPQHF.

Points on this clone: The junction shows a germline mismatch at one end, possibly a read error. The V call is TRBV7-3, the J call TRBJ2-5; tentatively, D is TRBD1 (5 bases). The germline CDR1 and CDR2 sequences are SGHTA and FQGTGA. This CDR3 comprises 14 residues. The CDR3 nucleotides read TGTGCCAGCAGCTATGACAGAGACCAAGAGGCCCAGTACTTC. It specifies CASSYDRDQEAQYF.

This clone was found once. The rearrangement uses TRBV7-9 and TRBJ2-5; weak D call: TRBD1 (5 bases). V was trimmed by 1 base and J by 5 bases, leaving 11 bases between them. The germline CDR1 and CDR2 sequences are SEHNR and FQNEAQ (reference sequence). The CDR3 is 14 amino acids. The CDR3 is CASSLGVGAETQYF. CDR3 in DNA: TGTGCCAGCAGCTTAGGGGTTGGGGCTGAGACCCAGTACTTC.

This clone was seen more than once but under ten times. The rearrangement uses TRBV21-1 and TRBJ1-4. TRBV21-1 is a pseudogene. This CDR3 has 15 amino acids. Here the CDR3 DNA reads TGTGCCAGCAGCAAAGATCGGGGAGTCAACTGGAAACTGTTTTTT. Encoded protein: CASSKDRGVNWKLFF.

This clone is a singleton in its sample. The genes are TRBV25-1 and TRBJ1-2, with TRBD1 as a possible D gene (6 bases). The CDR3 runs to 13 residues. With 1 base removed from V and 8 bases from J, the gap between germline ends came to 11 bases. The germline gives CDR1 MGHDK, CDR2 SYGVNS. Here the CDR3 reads CASSELRTDGYTF. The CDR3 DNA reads TGTGCCAGCAGTGAATTAAGGACAGACGGCTACACCTTC.

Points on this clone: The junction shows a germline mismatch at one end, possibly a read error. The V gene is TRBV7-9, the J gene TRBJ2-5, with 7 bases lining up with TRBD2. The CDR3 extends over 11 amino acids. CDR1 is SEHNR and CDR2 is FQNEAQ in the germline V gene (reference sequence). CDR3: CSSSPAGRMYF. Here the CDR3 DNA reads TGTTCCAGCAGCCCAGCGGGGCGCATGTACTTC.

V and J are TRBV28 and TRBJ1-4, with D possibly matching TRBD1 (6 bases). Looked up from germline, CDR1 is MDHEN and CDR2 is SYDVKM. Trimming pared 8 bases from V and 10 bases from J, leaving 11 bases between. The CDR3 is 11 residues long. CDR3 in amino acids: CASAGGGKLFF. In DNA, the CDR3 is TGTGCCAGCGCGGGAGGGGGAAAACTGTTTTTT.

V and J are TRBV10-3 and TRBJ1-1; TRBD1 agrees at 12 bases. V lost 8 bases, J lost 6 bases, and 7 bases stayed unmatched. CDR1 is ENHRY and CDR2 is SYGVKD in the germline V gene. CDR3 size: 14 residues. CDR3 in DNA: TGTGCCATCCGCCCGGGACAGGGGGCTGCTGAAGCTTTCTTT. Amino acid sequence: CAIRPGQGAAEAFF.

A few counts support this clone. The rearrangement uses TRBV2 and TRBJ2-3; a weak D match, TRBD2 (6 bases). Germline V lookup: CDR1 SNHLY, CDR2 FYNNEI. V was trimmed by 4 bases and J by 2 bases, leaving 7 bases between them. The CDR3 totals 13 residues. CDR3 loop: CASSAGVTDTQYF. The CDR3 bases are TGTGCCAGCAGTGCGGGAGTCACAGATACGCAGTATTTT.

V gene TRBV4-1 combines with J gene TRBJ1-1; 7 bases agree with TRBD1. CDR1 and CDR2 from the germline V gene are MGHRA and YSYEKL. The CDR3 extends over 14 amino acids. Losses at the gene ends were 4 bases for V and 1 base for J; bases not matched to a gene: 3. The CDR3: CASSLTGENTEAFF. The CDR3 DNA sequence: TGCGCCAGCAGCCTTACAGGGGAGAACACTGAAGCTTTCTTT.